In its sample, the clone carrying this T cell receptor (beta chain) was seen a few times. The antigen is undetermined. The CDR3 covers 14 residues. V was clipped by 6 bases and J by 4 bases; unmatched bases: 8. Looked up from germline, CDR1 is MNHEY and CDR2 is SVGAGI. These data come from a study of cytomegalovirus exposure and HLA in healthy donors. General study findings and limits: The study listed around 150 cytomegalovirus-associated TCR beta chains. Later genetic work tied a missense DCLRE1C variant to beta-chain V and J trimming. Prediction of most subjects' HLA-A and HLA-B alleles by TCR beta sequences was reportedly accurate. A later analysis reportedly identified an Asian-associated ancestry cluster as carrying fewer N-insertions than the approximately 670-donor mean.

Researchers ran the PCR with 60 Vbeta and 13 Jbeta primers. Libraries were prepared by immunoSEQ multiplex PCR; TCRdb keeps only in-frame clonotypes and omits some of them. The sample has 95,000 to 150,000 clones, 65% to 75% seen once. Sequenced material: PBMCs. This sequence was found in a woman between 50 and 59 years old in good health and CMV-seropositive. V is TRBV6-5 and J is TRBJ1-2; TRBD1 matches 7 bases. CDR3 in DNA: TGTGCCAGCAGCGAAAGACAGGGACTCTATGGCTACACCTTC. Its protein is CASSERQGLYGYTF.